The source of this TCR beta chain is a study of shared clonotypes between healthy human individuals. Turning to this clone: Its antigen is undetermined.

Per the germline V gene, CDR1 is SGDLS and CDR2 is YYNGEE. This CDR3 comprises 17 residues. V shed 3 bases and J shed 4 bases, with 19 bases lying between them. Study-wide findings and caveats: Naive subsets generally exceeded memory subsets in estimated richness.

The study enrolled healthy HIV-negative adults without recent acute infections or vaccinations as donors. Repertoires were generated with immunoSEQ multiplex PCR, while TCRdb's copy carries only in-frame clones and drops some. The sample includes roughly 2,300,000 clones, 85% to 95% of them seen just once. The clonotype comes from a man aged 18-30 years in good health. Some clones in this sample may be carry-over from other donors' samples. The sample was naive CD4+ T cells from PBMCs. Subset described: CD45RA+ positively selected. This chain uses TRBV9 with TRBJ2-2; D not resolved. CDR3 residues: CASSAQISGYSTGELFF. CDR3 nucleotide sequence: TGTGCCAGCAGCGCCCAGATCTCCGGTTACAGCACCGGGGAGCTGTTTTTT. Full variable domain (missing parts from reference TRBV9 and TRBJ2-2): DSGVTQTPKHLITATGQRVTLRCSPRSGDLSVYWYQQSLDQGLQFLIQYYNGEERAKGNILERFSAQQFPDLHSELNLSSLELGDSALYFCASSAQISGYSTGELFFGEGSRLTVL.